The 17 T cell receptor beta chains given below trace back to one sample, sequenced in a study of blood T cell repertoires in COVID-19. Here immunoSEQ multiplex PCR was the method, and the copy in TCRdb shows in-frame clones only, minus some. The table shows approximately 210,000 clones, with approximately 83% occurring only once. Sequenced: PBMCs or T cells enriched from blood (not recorded which). The receptors shown here come from a woman aged 55-69 years who had recovered from COVID-19.

The CDR3 reads CATSRYSGGAGYNEQFF. DNA for the CDR3: TGTGCCACCAGCAGATATAGCGGGGGGGCGGGATACAATGAGCAGTTCTTC. The chain links TRBV15 to TRBJ2-1, with 11 bases fitting TRBD2. CDR3 size: 17 residues. J gave up 4 bases and V 2 bases, and 7 bases lay outside the gene matches. Germline CDR1 and CDR2: LNHNV and YYDKDF (reference sequence). Looking up the rest from reference TRBV15 and TRBJ2-1 gives the full variable domain: DAMVIQNPRYQVTQFGKPVTLSCSQTLNHNVMYWYQQKSSQAPKLLFHYYDKDFNNEADTPDNFQSRRPNTSFCFLDIRSPGLGDTAMYLCATSRYSGGAGYNEQFFGPGTRLTVL.

The chain has TRBV27 and TRBJ2-3, with D possibly matching TRBD2 (6 bases). Germline CDR1 MNHEY, CDR2 SMNVEV (reference sequence). Trimming shortened V by 4 bases and J by 5 bases, and 13 bases separated the two germline ends. The CDR3 consists of 14 residues. CDR3 sequence reads: CASSWGLPGDTQYF. CDR3 nucleotide sequence: TGTGCCAGCAGTTGGGGACTCCCGGGAGATACGCAGTATTTT.

The DNA for the CDR3 is TGTGCCAGCAGTCCAAGGGCCGGGACTAGCGGGAGAAATGAGCAGTTCTTC. Translation: CASSPRAGTSGRNEQFF. The gene calls are TRBV3-1 (or the pseudogene TRBV3-2) and TRBJ2-1, with 14 bases matching TRBD2. Germline CDR1 is LGHDT and CDR2 is YNNKEL (reference sequence). The CDR3 runs to 17 residues. V shed 6 bases and J 7 bases; nucleotides not matched to a gene: 11.

This rearrangement joins TRBV11-2 to TRBJ2-7; 9 nucleotides match TRBD1. The CDR3 sequence is 15 residues long. V shed 6 bases and J 2 bases; nucleotides not matched to a gene: 8. Germline-derived CDR1 and CDR2 are SGHAT and FQNNGV. DNA of the CDR3: TGTGCCAGCAGTCCCGGGACAGGGTCTCCCTACGAGCAGTACTTC. Translation: CASSPGTGSPYEQYF.

The J gene is TRBJ2-7, the V gene TRBV7-2; D ambiguous. The CDR3 is 12 amino acids. Trimming took 6 bases from V and 3 from J, leaving 9 bases between them. CDR1 and CDR2 (germline): SGHTA, FQGNSA. The CDR3 DNA reads as TGTGCCAGCAGTTTTACGGGCTACGAGCAGTACTTC. Translated, it gives CASSFTGYEQYF.

The chain combines TRBV5-3 with TRBJ1-1, with 9 bases matching TRBD1. TRBV5-3 belongs to the ORF category, with a function that is uncertain. The CDR3 spans 16 residues. V was clipped by 4 bases and J by 1 base; unmatched bases: 8. CDR3 region: CARSTPGQGRNTEAFF. CDR3 sequence (DNA): TGTGCCAGAAGCACACCGGGACAGGGTAGGAACACTGAAGCTTTCTTT.

The chain links TRBV18 to TRBJ1-2; D is perhaps TRBD1 (6 bases). V dropped 3 bases and J dropped 8 bases, with 16 bases sitting between them. The CDR3 is 14 residues long. CDR1 is KGHSH, CDR2 LQKENI, per germline. CDR3 protein: CASSPSRQGQGYTF. The DNA for the CDR3 is TGTGCCAGCTCACCCTCTCGGCAGGGGCAGGGCTACACCTTC.

This chain links TRBV7-2 with TRBJ2-3; 7 bases are shared with TRBD2. Germline lookup yields CDR1 SGHTA and CDR2 FQGNSA. The CDR3 runs to 13 residues. V lost 6 bases and J lost 5; bases outside the gene matches: 5. CDR3 sequence (DNA): TGTGCCAGCAGTTACCGGGGGGTAGATACGCAGTATTTT. Translating gives CASSYRGVDTQYF.

The genes are TRBV7-9 and TRBJ1-1; D might be TRBD1 (6 bases). Trimming left V 4 bases short and J 3 bases short, with 15 bases between. CDR3 size: 15 residues. Germline V CDR1 and CDR2: SEHNR, FQNEAQ (reference sequence). The CDR3 spells CASSSTGLADTEAFF. In DNA form, the CDR3 reads TGTGCCAGCAGCTCCACAGGGCTTGCGGACACTGAAGCTTTCTTT.

The chain employs TRBV6-6 and TRBJ2-7; tentatively, D is TRBD1 (6 bases). The CDR3 covers 12 residues. CDR1 MNHNY and CDR2 SVGAGI come from the germline V gene (reference sequence). With 7 bases removed from V and 0 bases from J, the gap between germline ends came to 7 bases. In DNA form, the CDR3 reads TGTGCCAGCAAGGACAGCTCCTACGAGCAGTACTTC. This codes for CASKDSSYEQYF.

The table lists this clone with a few counts. CDR3 residues: CASSLNRPFGGDNSPLHF. The CDR3 coding sequence is TGCGCCAGCAGCTTGAACAGGCCCTTCGGGGGGGATAATTCACCCCTCCACTTT. This rearrangement joins TRBV5-1 to TRBJ1-6; a possible D gene is TRBD1 (5 bases). The CDR3 spans 18 residues. CDR1 and CDR2 (germline): SGHRS, YFSETQ. Deletions cut 1 base from V and 5 bases from J, with 19 bases between. The entire variable domain, with the rest obtained from reference TRBV5-1 and TRBJ1-6, is as follows: KAGVTQTPRYLIKTRGQQVTLSCSPISGHRSVSWYQQTPGQGLQFLFEYFSETQRNKGNFPGRFSGRQFSNSRSEMNVSTLELGDSALYLCASSLNRPFGGDNSPLHFGNGTRLTVT.

This clone was seen a handful of times. This chain connects TRBV19 to TRBJ2-3; 7 bases align to TRBD1. The CDR3 contains 17 residues. Germline V gene sequence: CDR1 LNHDA, CDR2 SQIVND (reference sequence). V shed 7 bases and J 0 bases; nucleotides not matched to a gene: 13. CDR3 amino acids: CASTNIHRGASTDTQYF. The CDR3 region has the DNA TGTGCCAGTACGAACATACACAGGGGAGCTAGCACAGATACGCAGTATTTT.

This clone was seen more than once but under ten times. CDR3 amino acids: CATSRPGQGAFGYTF. As DNA, the CDR3 is TGTGCCACCAGCAGACCGGGACAGGGGGCTTTTGGCTACACCTTC. J is TRBJ1-2 and V is TRBV15, with 12 bases that match TRBD1. Germline values: CDR1 LNHNV, CDR2 YYDKDF (reference sequence). The CDR3 covers 15 residues. After removal of 2 bases from V and 7 bases from J, the junction contained 5 bases not matched to a gene.

This clone appeared a few times. The genes are TRBV7-3 and TRBJ1-2, with a possible D match to TRBD1 (6 bases). The V gene's germline CDR1 is SGHTA and CDR2 FQGTGA. V shed 1 base and J shed 6 bases, with 12 bases lying between them. This CDR3 has 14 residues. This chain's CDR3 is CASSLRGGHDGYTF. CDR3 nucleotide sequence: TGTGCCAGCAGCTTAAGGGGGGGCCACGATGGCTACACCTTC.

The chain couples TRBV15 to TRBJ1-3; no clear D. The V gene lost 3 bases and the J gene lost 4 bases, with 16 bases spanning the gap. Germline assignment: CDR1 LNHNV and CDR2 YYDKDF (reference sequence). The CDR3 length is 16 residues. The CDR3 sequence is CATSSPPPGSGNTIYF. In DNA, the CDR3 is TGTGCCACCAGCAGTCCTCCGCCGGGTTCGGGAAACACCATATATTTT.

V gene TRBV4-1 combines with J gene TRBJ1-4; tentatively, D is TRBD1 (5 bases). Trimming left V 0 bases short and J 2 bases short, with 16 bases between. The CDR3 covers 18 residues. CDR1 is MGHRA, CDR2 YSYEKL, per germline. The CDR3 loop reads CASSQDRGGARTNEKLFF. The CDR3 coding sequence is TGCGCCAGCAGCCAAGATAGGGGCGGGGCGCGGACTAATGAAAAACTGTTTTTT.

V is TRBV6-6 and J is TRBJ2-5; 9 bases are a match to TRBD2. This CDR3 is 15 amino acids long. J was trimmed by 1 base and V by 7 bases; bases with no gene match: 7. CDR1 is MNHNY and CDR2 is SVGAGI in the germline V gene (reference sequence). Here the CDR3 DNA reads TGTGCCAGCACCTTTAGCGGGGGAATCCAAGAGACCCAGTACTTC. The encoded protein is CASTFSGGIQETQYF.